This record looks at one T cell receptor (beta chain) sequence and its context. The data were obtained in a study of cytotoxic CD8 clonotypes in ibrutinib-treated CLL. CDR3 length: 16 residues. Germline loops: CDR1 MDHEN, CDR2 SYDVKM. The J segment lost 7 bases and the V segment lost 6 bases, leaving 13 bases of the junction unmatched. This table comes from immunoSEQ multiplex PCR, and its TCRdb copy is limited to in-frame clones, with some not included. The sample shows some 65,000 clones, 45% to 65% of them seen only once. This rearrangement joins TRBV28 to TRBJ1-1; 11 positions agree with TRBD1. The TCR sequence derives from a human donor with chronic lymphocytic leukemia. This sample comprised PBMCs, obtained after 12 months of ibrutinib treatment. Here the CDR3 DNA reads TGTGCCAGCAGAGTTTGGGACGGGACAGGGGGAAATGAAGCTTTCTTT. Its protein product is CASRVWDGTGGNEAFF.